This T cell receptor beta chain is from a study of blood T cells in healthy people across ages. The authors ran a second PCR of about 6 to 11 cycles using a sample-barcoded 5' primer and a J-beta primer mix. All samples gave at least 3 million CDR3-containing paired-end reads. TCRdb redid the calling of the 5' RACE reads with MiXCR, one entry per CDR3 protein. The profile shows roughly 1,000,000 distinct CDR3 sequences, approximately 26% of them singletons. The sample was also reused in another study, on T cells of mothers and their children.

The sample comprised blood. The clonotype was recovered from a girl aged 2-9 years in good health.

This chain's CDR3 is CSVEKSGAGYGYTF. The DNA for the CDR3 is TGCAGCGTTGAAAAGTCAGGGGCGGGGTATGGCTACACCTTC. The V gene is TRBV29-1, the J gene TRBJ1-2, with D maybe TRBD1 (6 bases). From germline, CDR1 is SQVTM and CDR2 ANQGSEA. Deletions cut 2 bases from V and 5 bases from J, with 15 bases between. The CDR3 has 14 amino acids. Based on the CDR3 plus reference TRBV29-1 and TRBJ1-2, the full variable domain is SAVISQKPSRDICQRGTSLTIQCQVDSQVTMMFWYRQQPGQSLTLIATANQGSEATYESGFVIDKFPISRPNLTFSTLTVSNMSPEDSSIYLCSVEKSGAGYGYTFGSGTRLTVV.